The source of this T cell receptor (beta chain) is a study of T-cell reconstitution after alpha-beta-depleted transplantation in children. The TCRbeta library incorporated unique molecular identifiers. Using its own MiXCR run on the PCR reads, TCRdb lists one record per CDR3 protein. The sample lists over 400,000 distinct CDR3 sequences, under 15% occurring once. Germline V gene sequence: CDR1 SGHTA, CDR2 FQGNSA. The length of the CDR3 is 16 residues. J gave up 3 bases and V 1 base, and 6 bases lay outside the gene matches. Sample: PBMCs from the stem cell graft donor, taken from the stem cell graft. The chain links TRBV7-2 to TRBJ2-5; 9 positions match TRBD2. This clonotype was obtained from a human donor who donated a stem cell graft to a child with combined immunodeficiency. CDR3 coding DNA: TGTGCCAGCAGCTTAGAACGGGCTAGCGGGAAAGAGACCCAGTACTTC. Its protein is CASSLERASGKETQYF.